Listed below are T cell receptor beta chains from one sample, sequenced in a study of shared clonotypes between healthy human individuals. Clones were sequenced by immunoSEQ multiplex PCR, and TCRdb holds only the in-frame ones, with some missing. The top ten clones hold about 0.52% of a sample with some 1,100,000 clones, approximately 80% of them seen once. Input material: memory CD4+ T cells from PBMCs. Receptors were obtained from a man aged 18 to 29 in good health. Some clones in this sample may be carry-over from other donors' samples. Each CDR3 is given with its conserved first and last residue. A D gene is named only where the DNA matches it firmly. The size entry is marked missing in some rows and otherwise reads once, few, many or a size class.

V gene	clone size	D gene	J gene	CDR3 protein	CDR3 DNA
TRBV11-2	.	TRBD1	TRBJ1-1	CASSMSGIDRGRVFTEAFF	TGTGCCAGCAGCATGAGTGGAATTGACAGGGGGCGGGTATTCACTGAAGCTTTCTTT
TRBV5-4	few	.	TRBJ2-7	CASSSDFLYEQYF	TGTGCCAGCAGCTCCGACTTTCTCTACGAGCAGTACTTC
TRBV7-6	.	TRBD2	TRBJ2-1	CASSSHLRTSGSNEQFF	TGTGCCAGCAGCTCCCACCTAAGGACTAGCGGGAGCAATGAGCAGTTCTTC
TRBV6-1	.	.	TRBJ1-3	CASSGQMWTGNTIYF	TGTGCCAGCAGTGGACAGATGTGGACTGGAAACACCATATATTTT
TRBV4-3	.	.	TRBJ2-5	CASSQDSYRQETQYF	TGCGCCAGCAGCCAAGATTCATACAGGCAAGAGACCCAGTACTTC
TRBV6-1	.	.	TRBJ1-5	CASSESQPQHF	TGTGCCAGCAGTGAGAGTCAGCCCCAGCATTTT
TRBV10-3	.	.	TRBJ2-3	CAFSGAGTDTQYF	TGTGCCTTCTCGGGCGCCGGCACAGATACGCAGTATTTT
TRBV28	.	.	TRBJ2-3	CASSFPHGTPTDTQYF	TGTGCCAGCAGTTTTCCCCACGGGACCCCCACAGATACGCAGTATTTT
TRBV29-1	few	TRBD2	TRBJ2-1	CSVAWTSADEQFF	TGCAGCGTTGCCTGGACTAGTGCAGATGAGCAGTTCTTC
TRBV5-1	.	.	TRBJ2-1	CASSLEPSVGEQFF	TGCGCCAGCAGCTTGGAGCCTTCGGTCGGTGAGCAGTTCTTC
TRBV7-6	once	.	TRBJ1-3	CASSLDVPSGNTIYF	TGTGCCAGCAGCCTAGATGTACCCTCTGGAAACACCATATATTTT
TRBV10-3	.	TRBD1	TRBJ2-7	CAISEIGGQGKQYF	TGTGCCATCAGTGAGATTGGGGGACAGGGGAAGCAGTACTTC
TRBV7-2	.	TRBD2	TRBJ2-2	CASSFSGDTGELFF	TGTGCCAGCAGTTTTAGCGGGGACACCGGGGAGCTGTTTTTT
TRBV5-4	.	.	TRBJ1-1	CASSTEPGRDTEAFF	TGTGCCAGCAGCACAGAACCGGGAAGGGACACTGAAGCTTTCTTT
TRBV2	.	TRBD2	TRBJ2-7	CASRPGTSGTYEQYF	TGTGCCAGCAGGCCAGGGACTAGCGGGACTTACGAGCAGTACTTC
TRBV6-1	.	.	TRBJ2-7	CASSTHGGRDEQYF	TGTGCCAGCAGTACGCACGGGGGCCGCGACGAGCAGTACTTC
TRBV7-7	few	.	TRBJ2-2	CASSPWSRDTGELFF	TGTGCCAGCAGCCCCTGGTCGAGGGATACCGGGGAGCTGTTTTTT